The 18 T cell receptor beta chains reported below all come from one sample, sequenced in a study of T cell changes during pregnancy in multiple sclerosis. Sequenced by immunoSEQ multiplex PCR; TCRdb stores in-frame clones only, minus some. In the table there are 30,000 to 40,000 clones, roughly nine tenths of which are singletons. This sample comprised CD4+ T cells from peripheral blood mononuclear cells, obtained in the third trimester of pregnancy. All receptors come from a female donor in good health, enrolled as a control in a pregnancy study.

The chain couples TRBV20-1 to TRBJ2-1; a possible D gene is TRBD2 (5 bases). V lost 6 bases to trimming and J lost 9 bases, with 12 bases between them. The CDR3 is made up of 11 amino acids. The germline gives CDR1 DFQATT, CDR2 SNEGSKA (reference sequence). The CDR3 is CSAELVTEQFF. In DNA form, the CDR3 reads TGCAGTGCCGAACTAGTCACTGAGCAGTTCTTC.

The chain links TRBV6-6 to TRBJ1-4; 7 bases fit TRBD1. The CDR3 is 16 residues long. V lost 1 base to trimming and J lost 3 bases; unmatched junction nucleotides: 5. Germline V gene sequence: CDR1 MNHNY, CDR2 SVGAGI (reference sequence). The CDR3 DNA follows: TGTGCCAGCAGTTACTATCAGGGGGTGGCTAATGAAAAACTGTTTTTT. Protein product: CASSYYQGVANEKLFF.

The J gene is TRBJ2-7, the V gene TRBV12-2; TRBD2 reflects the table's D call only, with no check against the DNA. TRBV12-2 is labeled a pseudogene. The CDR3 totals 15 residues. CDR3 region: CASRPPTSPSYEQYF. The CDR3 DNA sequence: TGTGCAAGTCGCCCCCCCACTAGCCCCTCCTACGAGCAGTACTTC.

This chain connects TRBV7-2 to TRBJ2-7, with 9 bases matching TRBD2. Germline V gene data show CDR1 as SGHTA and CDR2 as FQGNSA. This CDR3 is 16 amino acids long. V was pared by 5 bases and J by 4 bases, with 12 bases of the junction left unmatched. The CDR3 DNA reads as TGTGCCAGCAGCAAGTGGGCGGGGGGGACTATGTACGAGCAGTACTTC. As protein: CASSKWAGGTMYEQYF.

CDR3 coding DNA: TGTGCCAGTAGCACAGTTTTCGGGGAGCTGTTTTTT. It specifies CASSTVFGELFF. This sequence joins TRBV19 and TRBJ2-2, with D unresolved. This CDR3 is built from 12 residues. Looked up from germline, CDR1 is LNHDA and CDR2 is SQIVND (reference sequence). Trimming stripped 6 bases from V and 7 bases from J, with 9 bases between.

The chain carries TRBV2 and TRBJ2-3; 9 bases fit TRBD2. CDR1 and CDR2 (germline): SNHLY, FYNNEI. The CDR3 consists of 13 residues. Trimming cost V 6 bases and J 10 bases; bases outside gene matches: 8. The CDR3 DNA reads as TGTGCCAGCAGGGCTTGGACTAGCGTGCCGCAGTATTTT. It codes for CASRAWTSVPQYF.

This rearrangement joins TRBV5-4 to TRBJ2-1; D gene unclear. CDR3 size: 14 residues. V dropped 4 bases and J dropped 3 bases, with 11 bases sitting between them. Looked up from germline, CDR1 is SGHNT and CDR2 is YYREEE (reference sequence). CDR3 amino acids: CASSHPGFYNEQFF. CDR3 coding DNA: TGTGCCAGCAGCCACCCCGGGTTCTACAATGAGCAGTTCTTC.

This chain links TRBV7-9 with TRBJ1-2; 11 bases map to TRBD1. V shed 7 bases, J shed 4 bases, and the junction held 8 bases outside the gene matches. The germline CDR1 and CDR2 sequences are SEHNR and FQNEAQ (reference sequence). The CDR3 has 15 amino acids. The CDR3 region is CASTEGQGEFYGYTF. CDR3 nucleotides: TGTGCCAGCACCGAGGGACAGGGGGAATTCTATGGCTACACCTTC.

In nucleotides, the CDR3 is TGTGCCAGCAGTGAACAGGGGCTAGCCTACGAGCAGTACTTC. It codes for CASSEQGLAYEQYF. The V call is TRBV2, the J call TRBJ2-7; a possible D gene is TRBD1 (6 bases). The CDR3 totals 14 residues. Trimming cost V 2 bases and J 2 bases, with 10 bases left between them. The germline CDR1 and CDR2 sequences are SNHLY and FYNNEI.

V is TRBV5-4 and J is TRBJ1-1, with a weak D call TRBD1 (6 bases). V lost 4 bases and J 3 bases, leaving 13 bases between the germline ends. Per germline, CDR1 SGHNT and CDR2 YYREEE (reference sequence). The CDR3 is 14 residues long. CDR3 in amino acids: CASSQGTPYTEAFF. The CDR3 nucleotides are TGTGCCAGCAGCCAAGGGACACCTTACACTGAAGCTTTCTTT.

The V call is TRBV7-9, the J call TRBJ2-7, with D possibly being TRBD1 (5 bases). The germline gives CDR1 SEHNR, CDR2 FQNEAQ (reference sequence). Trimming left V 2 bases short and J 2 bases short, with 13 bases between. The CDR3 has 15 amino acids. CDR3 residues: CASSLWPRAAYEQYF. The CDR3 coding sequence is TGTGCCAGCAGCTTATGGCCCAGGGCAGCCTACGAGCAGTACTTC.

In its sample, this clone was seen a few times. The chain joins TRBV7-9 to TRBJ1-6; 8 positions match TRBD1. Germline CDR1 and CDR2: SEHNR and FQNEAQ (reference sequence). V was clipped by 4 bases and J by 8 bases; unmatched bases: 4. The CDR3 loop spans 14 amino acids. The CDR3 spells CASSYGQGHSPLHF. CDR3 DNA: TGTGCCAGCAGCTATGGACAGGGACATTCACCCCTCCACTTT.

DNA for the CDR3: TGTGCCAGCAGCCTACAGGGCTATAATTCACCCCTCCACTTT. It codes for CASSLQGYNSPLHF. The rearrangement links TRBV6-4 to TRBJ1-6; D might be TRBD1 (6 bases). The length of the CDR3 is 14 residues. Trimming removed 6 bases from V and 3 bases from J, with 9 bases in between. Germline CDR1 reads MRHNA; CDR2 reads SNTAGT.

This clone has just one count. This chain joins TRBV29-1 and TRBJ2-7; 9 bases are a match to TRBD1. V was clipped by 7 bases and J by 4 bases; unmatched bases: 17. The CDR3 is 16 amino acids. The germline gives CDR1 SQVTM, CDR2 ANQGSEA. CDR3: CSASGTGTGGEYEQYF. The CDR3 DNA sequence: TGCAGCGCCTCCGGGACAGGGACAGGAGGCGAGTACGAGCAGTACTTC.

This clone was seen a single time. J is TRBJ1-4 and V is TRBV7-9; no reliable D call. The CDR3 loop spans 13 amino acids. With 5 bases removed from V and 8 bases from J, the gap between germline ends came to 12 bases. Germline CDR1 SEHNR, CDR2 FQNEAQ (reference sequence). The CDR3 bases are TGTGCCAGCAGCACTAGGGCGGGAGAAAAACTGTTTTTT. Its protein product is CASSTRAGEKLFF.

This clone was counted a single time. V and J are TRBV4-1 and TRBJ2-1; D ambiguous. The CDR3 covers 14 residues. Trimming pared 1 base from V and 4 bases from J, leaving 8 bases between. Germline V gives CDR1 MGHRA, CDR2 YSYEKL. In DNA, the CDR3 is TGCGCCAGCAGCCAAGCACCGGGTTACAATGAGCAGTTCTTC. This codes for CASSQAPGYNEQFF.

This chain connects TRBV9 to TRBJ2-1; 10 nucleotides match TRBD2. V lost 3 bases to trimming and J lost 4 bases; unmatched junction nucleotides: 1. Germline V gives CDR1 SGDLS, CDR2 YYNGEE. The CDR3 loop spans 14 amino acids. CDR3 in amino acids: CASSATSGYNEQFF. DNA for the CDR3: TGTGCCAGCAGCGCGACTAGCGGGTACAATGAGCAGTTCTTC.

The chain couples TRBV20-1 to TRBJ2-3; D remains unclear. Per the germline V gene, CDR1 is DFQATT and CDR2 is SNEGSKA (reference sequence). V was shortened by 5 bases and J by 11 bases, with 11 bases between the two germline ends. The length of the CDR3 is 10 residues. DNA for the CDR3: TGCAGTGCTGAATCTAAAAAGCAGTATTTT. This translates into CSAESKKQYF.